This TCR beta chain was recorded in a study of monozygotic twins with inflammatory bowel disease. Regarding the study as a whole: IBD patients showed reduced TCRbeta diversity (inverse Simpson) versus healthy co-twins.

Template switching added UMIs carrying a 6-nucleotide sample barcode. Each of TCRalpha and TCRbeta cDNA went through two nested PCRs, lasting approximately 16 and 10 cycles. Following a re-call of the 5' RACE reads, TCRdb has one entry per CDR3 protein and lacks DNA. Seen in this sample are 350,000 to 500,000 distinct CDR3 sequences; the ten most common clones hold 2% to 3%. To note about this clonotype: The antigen is undetermined.

The sample taken for sequencing was blood. The receptor comes from a human donor with ulcerative colitis or Crohn's disease, or a healthy co-twin of an affected twin (not recorded which).

CDR3 sequence: CATSRTLRDTIYF. V usage is TRBV15 and J usage is TRBJ1-3; the D call of TRBD1 rests on TCRdb alone, since no DNA is present to check it. Germline lookup yields CDR1 LNHNV and CDR2 YYDKDF (reference sequence). This CDR3 region has 13 residues.